This note documents a single T cell receptor beta chain sequence. The sample holds a few counts of this clone. What this receptor recognizes is not known. There are no base qualities to consult, and no much larger clone falls within one base. Participants in the prospective study were aged roughly 18 to 100 years, lived in 24 United States geographic areas, and enrolled through a virtual design. In the prospective study, cohorts were assigned on the basis of participant-reported clinical history obtained from a screening survey and a study questionnaire. For ImmuneRACE Cohort 3, a participant was defined as recovered based on two consecutive negative NP/OP PCR tests, clearance by a healthcare professional, or resolution of symptoms. In the prospective study, mobile phlebotomists collected whole blood, serum and a nasopharyngeal or oropharyngeal swab from each participant. Prospective study participants could optionally give additional blood draws and questionnaires over an approximately 2-month period. Before DNA extraction, blood samples from the prospective study were shipped at room temperature or frozen.

This sample was taken from a study of blood T cell repertoires in COVID-19 (dated by TCRdb to the early 2020s). In the study overall: Samples covering the acute and convalescent phases of COVID-19 were provided by collaborators in the United States, Italy and Spain. The repertoires were released in a freely available public database intended as a resource for research on the immune response to SARS-CoV-2. Where HLA class I and class II types were available, the types were taken from metadata supplied by the sample provider, not from assay-based typing. Samples were obtained from the ongoing ImmuneRACE study (first 160 participants) and from 1,200 or so subjects provided by 6 global collaborators. Subjects who had been exposed to COVID-19, were actively infected with it, or had recovered from it provided the deeply sampled blood TCRbeta repertoires that made up the dataset. A de-identified subject ID, COVID-19 status, age in years and sex were almost always included in the sample metadata. The material from the prospective study consisted of cDNA or gDNA derived from T cells, B-cell-depleted T cells, or PBMCs.

The study at large found these results: The amount of clinical and demographic metadata varied by source and participant and was provided uncurated.

TCRbeta CDR3 regions were amplified from genomic DNA by means of the immunoSEQ Assay, a bias-controlled multiplex PCR. From the authors' description of their analysis: Nucleated cell counts per sample were estimated from amplification of reference gene primers within the assay. To quantify the absolute abundance of each unique TCRbeta CDR3 rearrangement, sequence reads were collapsed and filtered. For each sample, productive Simpson clonality was calculated by taking the square root of Simpson's diversity index across productive rearrangements. In TCRdb, the immuneACCESS table is reduced to in-frame sequences with V and J assigned. These tables do not hold every clone; where another copy was compared, an unresolved V gene accounts for under half, and the others remain unexplained. V and J calls plus clone size are reproduced from that table; the DNA served to infer D and trimming. This sample gives some 150,000 clones in total; about 80% of them show up just once. The ten largest make up more than 8.5% of the sample.

The germline V gene sets CDR1 to MNHNS and CDR2 to SASEGT. V loses 3 bases at its end and J loses 5 bases; junction bases beyond the gene matches: 12. From its cysteine to its phenylalanine, the CDR3 spans 16 amino acids. Just CDR3 DNA is preserved here, 48 bases in frame from base 1. Sequenced sample: PBMCs or T cells enriched from blood (not recorded which). The sequence is built from TRBV6-1 and TRBJ2-7, with TRBD1 identical over 8 junction bases. The sequence derives from a man aged 50 or older who had recovered from COVID-19. The sequenced DNA is TGTGCCAGCAGTGACCTTGAGGACAGGGCCGGTGACGAGCAGTACTTC. Translated, it reads CASSDLEDRAGDEQYF.